This T cell receptor beta chain is drawn from a study of T cell responses to AZD1222 COVID-19 vaccine. Regarding the study as a whole: Recipients of two AZD1222 doses showed rising Spike-specific TCR breadth and depth. Of spike-specific TCRs, nearly half reportedly target regions left unmutated in variants.

Germline V gives CDR1 SGHRS, CDR2 YFSETQ. V trimming: 4 bases; J trimming: 2 bases; junction bases outside the gene matches: 4. The CDR3 sequence is 16 residues long. This clone was counted only a few times. The antigen remains unidentified. Assay used: immunoSEQ multiplex PCR; TCRdb lists only in-frame clones, some missing. The sample lists around 200,000 clones; approximately 86% were seen once. This specimen was peripheral blood, taken on day 0 of AZD1222 vaccination. This sequence joins TRBV5-1 and TRBJ2-5, with 14 nucleotides matching TRBD2. This TCR derives from an adult in good health. CDR3 residues: CASSRTSGGSQETQYF. DNA of the CDR3: TGCGCCAGCAGCAGGACTAGCGGGGGGTCTCAAGAGACCCAGTACTTC.